This T cell receptor beta chain was retrieved from a study of beta chain features in type 1 diabetes. Study results and caveats: Shorter TCRB CDR3s, moderately but significantly so, marked every one of the four CD4+ subsets in Type 1 diabetes patients.

This clone turned up a few times. Antigen specificity is unknown. Germline CDR1 and CDR2: MDHEN and SYDVKM. V lost 4 bases, J lost 5 bases, and 11 bases stayed unmatched. The CDR3 contains 15 residues. The sequenced template was cDNA made from the entire isolated RNA. The repertoire was sequenced with immunoSEQ multiplex PCR; TCRdb's copy has only in-frame clones and lacks some. The table has 200,000 to 250,000 clones, over 11% seen once. V is TRBV28 and J is TRBJ2-7; 7 nucleotides align to TRBD1. The source material was naive CD4+ T cells from blood. The receptor's source is a man aged 30-40 years with type 1 diabetes. The DNA for the CDR3 is TGTGCCAGCAGTTCCACAGGGGACCCCATCCACGAGCAGTACTTC. Translated, it gives CASSSTGDPIHEQYF.